A selection of T cell receptor beta chains follows, all from one sample in a study of beta chain features in type 1 diabetes. Method: immunoSEQ multiplex PCR; TCRdb's copy keeps in-frame clones and lacks some. The data hold 25,000 or so clones, with nearly 70% observed a single time. Sequencing used Tregs from blood. The receptors stem from a woman aged 35 to 49 in good health. Both conserved end residues are trimmed from each CDR3. The D gene is left open where the match is weak.

j_gene | d_gene | v_gene | CDR3aa
TRBJ2-5 | NA | TRBV2 | ASEQGLVETQY
TRBJ1-6 | TRBD1 | TRBV18 | ASSRTGVPNSPLH
TRBJ2-1 | TRBD2 | TRBV9 | ASSVGLAGGNNEQF
TRBJ1-1 | NA | TRBV7-8 | ASSLGLVGRTEAF
TRBJ2-1 | NA | TRBV7-9 | ASGSWSSYNEQF
TRBJ2-3 | TRBD2 | TRBV2 | ASRPGLAGGGTDTQY
TRBJ2-5 | TRBD1 | TRBV10-3 | AISRDSPIETQY
TRBJ1-1 | NA | TRBV7-2 | ASSKQGAEAF
TRBJ1-1 | NA | TRBV29-1 | SVVSGGGAF
TRBJ1-5 | TRBD1 | TRBV7-8 | ASSSPTGGGNQPQH
TRBJ1-3 | NA | TRBV6-6 | ASSYSREGNTIY
TRBJ1-1 | NA | TRBV6-6 | ASSYSAVNTEAF
TRBJ1-6 | NA | TRBV18 | ASSQGPRTGSPLH
TRBJ2-1 | TRBD2 | TRBV10-3 | AISPLAGAVQGEQF
TRBJ2-2 | NA | TRBV5-1 | ASSSITTGIGGELF
TRBJ2-7 | TRBD1 | TRBV5-1 | ASSPALGQGTYEQY
TRBJ2-2 | TRBD2 | TRBV5-1 | ASSLLGGDTGELF
TRBJ2-3 | TRBD2 | TRBV7-9 | ASSSGTSGATDTQY
TRBJ2-7 | NA | TRBV10-3 | AIPRAPFEQY
TRBJ1-2 | NA | TRBV5-1 | ASSSHKGDGYT
TRBJ1-6 | TRBD1 | TRBV27 | ASRLPGQRNSPLH
TRBJ1-5 | NA | TRBV6-1 | AGSLRQGWQPQH
TRBJ2-3 | NA | TRBV5-1 | ASSLDRPDRDTQY
TRBJ1-1 | TRBD1 | TRBV18 | ASSPPSGGGHTEAF
TRBJ1-2 | TRBD1 | TRBV6-1 | ASTRSDRSIYGYT
TRBJ1-3 | TRBD1 | TRBV18 | ASSPGTGGNTIY
TRBJ2-7 | TRBD1 | TRBV7-2 | ASSTTGTGAYEQY
TRBJ1-4 | NA | TRBV2 | ASSARGGLWDEKLF
TRBJ1-2 | NA | TRBV7-9 | ASSFRTASYGYT
TRBJ2-7 | NA | TRBV18 | ASSQLPGLQPYEQY
TRBJ2-5 | TRBD1 | TRBV6-5 | ATVPPGQQETQY
TRBJ2-1 | NA | TRBV5-1 | ASSFRTGPNNEQF
TRBJ1-5 | NA | TRBV7-2 | ASRPDSPNQPQH
TRBJ1-3 | TRBD1 | TRBV5-5 | ASSLGRGLSGNTIY
TRBJ1-2 | NA | TRBV5-1 | ASSPDSNGYT
TRBJ2-3 | TRBD1 | TRBV13 | ASSLAQGAGTDTQY
TRBJ1-2 | NA | TRBV18 | ASSPFPEYYGYT
TRBJ1-2 | NA | TRBV6-6 | ASAAGLVDGYT
TRBJ1-5 | TRBD1 | TRBV27 | ASRIHRGSNQPQH
TRBJ2-2 | NA | TRBV6-6 | ARPYRGIGGELF